Shown below are 15 T cell receptor beta chains from a single sample sequenced in a study of blood T cell repertoires in COVID-19. Clones were sequenced by immunoSEQ multiplex PCR, and TCRdb holds only the in-frame ones, with some missing. The data contain 130,000 to 150,000 clones, around 85% of them singletons. Sequencing input: peripheral blood. The receptors here all came from a woman aged 55-69 years with COVID-19, enrolled during active disease.

A few counts support this clone. The rearrangement uses TRBV10-3 and TRBJ1-1, with 10 bases that match TRBD1. V shed 6 bases, J shed 6 bases, and the junction held 7 bases outside the gene matches. This CDR3 has 14 residues. CDR1 ENHRY and CDR2 SYGVKD come from the germline V gene. In DNA, the CDR3 is TGTGCCATCAGGGAGGACAGGGGGAGGCCTGAAGCTTTCTTT. The encoded protein is CAIREDRGRPEAFF.

The chain combines TRBV29-1 with TRBJ1-2; 7 bases line up with TRBD1. This CDR3 is built from 11 residues. Germline CDR1 SQVTM, CDR2 ANQGSEA. V was pared by 6 bases and J by 4 bases, with 2 bases of the junction left unmatched. The CDR3 here is CSVRGSYGYTF. CDR3 DNA: TGCAGCGTCAGGGGGAGCTATGGCTACACCTTC.

The CDR3 DNA follows: TGTGCCAGCAGTCCCCACAGGGTAGCTTCTGGCTACACCTTC. This sequence encodes CASSPHRVASGYTF. This chain connects TRBV28 to TRBJ1-2, with D possibly TRBD1 on 6 matching bases. CDR1 MDHEN and CDR2 SYDVKM come from the germline V gene. The length of the CDR3 is 14 residues. V was clipped by 5 bases and J by 7 bases, with 17 bases between them.

The chain uses TRBV5-4 and TRBJ2-4; D might be TRBD2 (6 bases). V lost 2 bases to trimming and J lost 5 bases, with 11 bases between them. The CDR3 runs to 14 residues. The V gene's germline CDR1 is SGHNT and CDR2 YYREEE (reference sequence). The CDR3 sequence is CASSFDSGENIQYF. For the CDR3, the DNA is TGTGCCAGCAGCTTCGATAGCGGTGAAAACATTCAGTACTTC.

The chain recombines TRBV5-4 with TRBJ1-4, with D uncertain. Germline CDR1 is SGHNT and CDR2 is YYREEE (reference sequence). CDR3 size: 14 residues. V dropped 4 bases and J dropped 5 bases, with 12 bases sitting between them. The CDR3 loop reads CASSAQRGNEKLFF. In nucleotides, the CDR3 is TGTGCCAGCAGCGCCCAACGGGGAAATGAAAAACTGTTTTTT. Using reference TRBV5-4 and TRBJ1-4 for the parts outside the CDR3, the full variable domain is ETGVTQSPTHLIKTRGQQVTLRCSSQSGHNTVSWYQQALGQGPQFIFQYYREEENGRGNFPPRFSGLQFPNYSSELNVNALELDDSALYLCASSAQRGNEKLFFGSGTQLSVL.

The chain joins TRBV4-2 to TRBJ1-2; the D gene is possibly TRBD1 (5 bases). The V end lost 1 base, the J end lost 3 bases, and 12 bases lay between the germline ends. Germline V gene sequence: CDR1 LGHNA, CDR2 YNFKEQ. This CDR3 comprises 15 residues. CDR3 loop: CASSQAPDSHYGYTF. The DNA of the CDR3 is TGTGCCAGCAGCCAAGCTCCCGACAGCCACTATGGCTACACCTTC.

The rearrangement uses TRBV5-8 and TRBJ2-5, with 11 positions matching TRBD1. This CDR3 is built from 15 residues. V lost 4 bases, J lost 5 bases, and 7 bases stayed unmatched. The germline CDR1 and CDR2 sequences are SGHTS and YDEGEE. The DNA for the CDR3 is TGTGCCAGCAGCCCCCGGACAGGGGGCCAGGAGACCCAGTACTTC. This gives the protein CASSPRTGGQETQYF. Variable domain in full (rest from reference TRBV5-8 and TRBJ2-5): EAGVTQSPTHLIKTRGQQATLRCSPISGHTSVYWYQQALGLGLQFLLWYDEGEERNRGNFPPRFSGRQFPNYSSELNVNALELEDSALYLCASSPRTGGQETQYFGPGTRLLVL.

The CDR3 here is CASSLAPPQGFGNIQYF. CDR3 DNA sequence: TGTGCCAGCAGCTTAGCCCCCCCGCAAGGCTTCGGGAACATTCAGTACTTC. The chain uses TRBV11-2 and TRBJ2-4; D ambiguous. V lost 1 base, J lost 7 bases, and 20 bases lay in between. CDR1 is SGHAT and CDR2 is FQNNGV in the germline V gene. This CDR3 is 17 amino acids long.

This chain joins TRBV5-1 and TRBJ1-3; TRBD1 is a possible D gene (5 bases). V was pared by 4 bases and J by 4 bases, with 18 bases between. The CDR3 runs to 16 residues. The germline CDR1 and CDR2 sequences are SGHRS and YFSETQ. In DNA form, the CDR3 reads TGCGCCAGCAGCCCGTGGGCAGGGACTCGAGGAAACACCATATATTTT. The encoded protein is CASSPWAGTRGNTIYF.

This rearrangement joins TRBV11-3 to TRBJ2-1, with TRBD2 matching 10 bases. With 1 base clipped from V and 7 bases from J, the junction kept 10 bases outside the gene matches. The CDR3 extends over 17 amino acids. Germline CDR1 and CDR2: SGHNT and YENEEA. For the CDR3, the DNA is TGTGCCAGCAGCTTAGGTCAGGACAGCGGGGGGGATAATGAGCAGTTCTTC. Translation gives CASSLGQDSGGDNEQFF.

V is TRBV6-5 and J is TRBJ2-2; TRBD2 agrees at 11 bases. The CDR3 runs 15 residues. V was pared by 4 bases and J by 6 bases, with 4 bases of the junction left unmatched. The germline CDR1 and CDR2 sequences are MNHEY and SVGAGI. The DNA of the CDR3 is TGTGCCAGCAGTTTAGCGGGGGGGCCCGCCGGGGAGCTGTTTTTT. Its translation: CASSLAGGPAGELFF.

CDR3 nucleotide sequence: TGTGCCAGCAGCTTAGCGCGACAGGGGGCAGGGGAGCAGTACTTC. Protein product: CASSLARQGAGEQYF. The V call is TRBV7-6, the J call TRBJ2-7; TRBD1 agrees at 10 bases. Germline values: CDR1 SGHVS, CDR2 FNYEAQ. V lost 0 bases, J lost 7 bases, and 6 bases stayed unmatched. The CDR3 loop spans 15 amino acids.

The rearrangement links TRBV5-1 to TRBJ2-3, with D unclear. CDR3 length: 14 amino acids. V was cut by 1 base and J by 6 bases, with 12 bases left in between. Germline V lookup: CDR1 SGHRS, CDR2 YFSETQ. As DNA, the CDR3 is TGCGCCAGCAGCTTGAGTCAACGGTTCGATACGCAGTATTTT. Amino acids: CASSLSQRFDTQYF.

This clone turned up a few times. The chain links TRBV4-2 to TRBJ2-5; tentative D call: TRBD1 (6 bases). V gave up 4 bases and J gave up 5 bases, with 11 bases separating them. Germline V gives CDR1 LGHNA, CDR2 YNFKEQ. The CDR3 consists of 13 residues. Here the CDR3 reads CASSPGVAETQYF. CDR3 nucleotide sequence: TGTGCCAGCAGCCCAGGGGTTGCGGAGACCCAGTACTTC.

The genes are TRBV19 and TRBJ1-1; D is unresolved. There are 14 residues in the CDR3. Germline-derived CDR1 and CDR2 are LNHDA and SQIVND (reference sequence). V was shortened by 7 bases and J by 0 bases, with 12 bases between the two germline ends. CDR3 region: CASTERTLNTEAFF. The DNA of the CDR3 is TGTGCCAGTACCGAGAGGACTCTGAACACTGAAGCTTTCTTT. Together with reference TRBV19 and TRBJ1-1, the CDR3 gives the full variable domain: DGGITQSPKYLFRKEGQNVTLSCEQNLNHDAMYWYRQDPGQGLRLIYYSQIVNDFQKGDIAEGYSVSREKKESFPLTVTSAQKNPTAFYLCASTERTLNTEAFFGQGTRLTVV.